The present entry profiles one TCR beta chain with its context. What it binds is not known. This sample was included in a study of beta chain features in type 1 diabetes. Whole-study context: Cell yields, age and gender were similar between patients and healthy donors. Study-wide points: Type 1 diabetes patients had moderately but significantly shorter TCRB CDR3s in all four CD4+ subsets. Any PCR bias toward short templates would affect both groups alike. Resolution of whether HLA type affects TCRB rearrangement was not achieved here.

Sequenced material consisted of expressed TCRB transcripts (all of the isolated RNA was reverse transcribed). Clones were read by immunoSEQ multiplex PCR, and TCRdb kept only the in-frame ones, dropping some. The table includes tens of thousands of clones, about 66% detected once. The collection from each donor was one heparinised blood draw averaging roughly 110 mL. The sample taken for sequencing was Tregs from blood. The clonotype comes from a woman aged 18-29 years with type 1 diabetes.

In nucleotides, the CDR3 is TGTGCCAGCTCACCACGGCAGGGTGAGAGTGAAAAACTGTTTTTT. Its protein product is CASSPRQGESEKLFF. This chain uses TRBV18 with TRBJ1-4, with TRBD1 as a possible D gene (5 bases). The CDR3 is made up of 15 amino acids. Germline V CDR1 and CDR2: KGHSH, LQKENI. V dropped 1 base and J dropped 7 bases, with 13 bases sitting between them.